The source of this T cell receptor beta chain is a study of sequential checkpoint blockade in melanoma. Study-wide context: Each arm's sequence ended with maintenance nivolumab.

This CDR3 has 24 amino acids. Germline V CDR1 and CDR2: MDHEN, SYDVKM. V lost 4 bases, J lost 3 bases, and 40 bases lay in between. Treatment here: randomized to nivolumab then ipilimumab (arm A) or the reverse (arm B). Patients had received no earlier DNA-damaging chemotherapy. TCRdb's copy holds only in-frame clones and misses some; the assay was immunoSEQ multiplex PCR. The sample shows approximately 14,000 clones, about 55% of them seen only once. This clonotype was sampled from a human donor with melanoma. Sequencing was performed on CD8+ T cells sorted from blood (inferred from file names), taken from a patient given nivolumab and ipilimumab in sequence. This sequence joins TRBV28 and TRBJ2-4; the D gene is possibly TRBD1 (6 bases). CDR3 coding DNA: TGTGCCAGCAGTTCCCATCTCCGGGACAAGGAATATAATCTCAACTTAGGGGGCAAAAACATTCAGTACTTC. Translation: CASSSHLRDKEYNLNLGGKNIQYF. The full variable domain, with the rest looked up from reference TRBV28 and TRBJ2-4, is DVKVTQSSRYLVKRTGEKVFLECVQDMDHENMFWYRQDPGLGLRLIYFSYDVKMKEKGDIPEGYSVSREKKERFSLILESASTNQTSMYLCASSSHLRDKEYNLNLGGKNIQYFGAGTRLSVL.